What follows is one T cell receptor (beta chain) and its context. No antigen is known for it. The template, around 540 ng total RNA, yielded TCR beta cDNA made with a constant-region primer. Nested multiplex PCR, run for three rounds with slightly modified ARM-PCR, yielded TCR beta libraries. Forward primers for TRBV1-TRBV30 and a C-beta reverse primer served the first two PCR rounds, at 10 cycles each. TCRdb re-called the multiplex PCR reads with MiXCR, one entry per CDR3 protein. The data contain roughly 70,000 distinct CDR3 sequences, roughly two thirds of them seen just once; the ten biggest clones take up 30% to 40%. Trimming removed 7 bases at V and 12 bases at J, with 19 bases between. Looked up from germline, CDR1 is SQVTM and CDR2 is ANQGSEA. This CDR3 contains 12 residues. These data come from a study of tumor-infiltrating lymphocytes in primary liver carcinoma. Between roughly 20 and 33 mg of unsorted bulk tissue served as the source from which RNA and DNA were co-extracted. Subjects presented with primary liver carcinoma managed by surgical resection.

Points from the study as a whole: It was tumor-adjacent and tumor-blood pairs that overlapped less than tumor region pairs did. Merely about 8-24% of top clones occurred in all five tumor regions.

The sequenced sample consisted of liver tumor tissue from sampling region 4. This sample's subset: tumor region T4, right-lateral pole. This receptor was identified in a man in his forties with primary liver carcinoma and hepatitis B virus infection. V gene TRBV29-1 combines with J gene TRBJ2-1; the D gene is possibly TRBD1 (8 bases). The CDR3 DNA is TGCAGCGCCAGGACAGGGAGGGCTGTGCAGTTCTTC. This gives the protein CSARTGRAVQFF.